This T cell receptor (beta chain) was obtained from a study of glioma-infiltrating T cells. This clonotype was seen at least ten times. Its cognate antigen is unknown. The germline V and J ends were trimmed by 3 bases and 1 base, with 12 bases remaining between them. The CDR3 is 15 residues long. CDR1 and CDR2 (germline): LGHDT, YNNKEL (reference sequence). Using RNA template, CDR3s of TCR alpha and beta were amplified with iRepertoire arm-PCR. For one-step reverse transcription and amplification, about 90-450 ng of tissue mRNA or PBMC total RNA was used. Using its own MiXCR run on the multiplex PCR reads, TCRdb lists one record per CDR3 protein. Of tens of thousands of distinct CDR3 sequences listed, approximately 39% are singletons. General observations from the study: Gliomas, especially low-grade, showed above-expected tissue-blood divergence; non-neoplastic patients showed below. Very few CDR3 sequences were shared between tissue and blood.

Input material: glioma tissue, nonneoplastic brain tissue, or PBMCs (not recorded which). The chain is built from TRBV3-1 and TRBJ1-1; D not resolved. The sequence derives from a human donor with low-grade glioma or glioblastoma, undergoing nonglioma brain surgery, or in good health (not recorded which). DNA of the CDR3: TGTGCCAGCAGCCACTACTCGGCGGCGAACACTGAAGCTTTCTTT. Residues: CASSHYSAANTEAFF.